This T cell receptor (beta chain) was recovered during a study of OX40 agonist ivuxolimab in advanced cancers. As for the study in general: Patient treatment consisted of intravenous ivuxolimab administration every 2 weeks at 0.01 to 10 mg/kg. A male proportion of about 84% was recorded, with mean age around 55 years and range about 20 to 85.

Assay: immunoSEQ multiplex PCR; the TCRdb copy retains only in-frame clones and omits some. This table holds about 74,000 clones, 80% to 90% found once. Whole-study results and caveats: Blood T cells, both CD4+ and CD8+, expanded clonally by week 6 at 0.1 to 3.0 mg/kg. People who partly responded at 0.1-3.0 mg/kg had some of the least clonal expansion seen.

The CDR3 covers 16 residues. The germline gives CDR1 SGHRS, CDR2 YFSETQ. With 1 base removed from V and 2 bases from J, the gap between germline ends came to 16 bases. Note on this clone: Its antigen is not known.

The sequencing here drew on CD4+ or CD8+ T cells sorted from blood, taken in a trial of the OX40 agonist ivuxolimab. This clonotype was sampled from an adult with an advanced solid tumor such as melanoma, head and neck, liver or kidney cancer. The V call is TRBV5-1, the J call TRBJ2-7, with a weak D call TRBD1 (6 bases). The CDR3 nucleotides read TGCGCCAGCAGCTTGCAACAGGGCGGAATAGCCTACGAGCAGTACTTC. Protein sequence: CASSLQQGGIAYEQYF.